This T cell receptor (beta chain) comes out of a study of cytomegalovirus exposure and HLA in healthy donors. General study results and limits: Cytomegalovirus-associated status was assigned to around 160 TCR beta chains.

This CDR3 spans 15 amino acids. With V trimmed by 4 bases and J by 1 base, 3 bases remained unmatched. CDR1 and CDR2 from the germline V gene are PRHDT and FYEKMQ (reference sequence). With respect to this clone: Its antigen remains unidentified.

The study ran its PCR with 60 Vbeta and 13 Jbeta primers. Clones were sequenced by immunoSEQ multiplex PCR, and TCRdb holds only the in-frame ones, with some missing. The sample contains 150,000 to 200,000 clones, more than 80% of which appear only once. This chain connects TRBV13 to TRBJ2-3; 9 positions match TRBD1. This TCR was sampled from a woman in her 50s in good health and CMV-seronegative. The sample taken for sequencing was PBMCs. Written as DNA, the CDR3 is TGTGCCAGCAGCTCCGGGGACAGGGGCACAGATACGCAGTATTTT. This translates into CASSSGDRGTDTQYF.